The following is a T cell receptor (beta chain) sequence with its context. The antigen is undetermined. The data are from a study of cytomegalovirus exposure and HLA in healthy donors. The J segment lost 5 bases and the V segment lost 0 bases, leaving 6 bases of the junction unmatched. Germline V gives CDR1 MGHRA, CDR2 YSYEKL. This CDR3 has 16 residues. Vbeta (60) and Jbeta (13) primers were used in the PCR. Produced via immunoSEQ multiplex PCR; TCRdb's table is partial and in-frame only. This table lists tens of thousands of clones. Findings and limits, study-wide: Among TCR beta chains, those listed as cytomegalovirus-associated numbered under 200. Reportedly, fewer N-insertions than the approximately 610-donor mean appeared in an Asian-associated ancestry cluster in a later analysis. For TCR beta chains, V- and J-gene trimming was later linked to a missense DCLRE1C variant. HLA allele associations emerged for roughly 17,000 TCR beta sequences in a later analysis, at 0.05 false discovery rate.

The specimen was PBMCs. The source of this sequence is a woman aged 40 to 50 in good health and CMV-seropositive. The chain couples TRBV4-1 to TRBJ2-3; 9 bases fit TRBD2. The CDR3 is CASSQDGRGGGDTQYF. The CDR3 coding sequence is TGCGCCAGCAGCCAAGATGGGCGGGGGGGCGGAGATACGCAGTATTTT.